In its sample, the clone carrying this T cell receptor (beta chain) was seen a few times. The antigen is unknown. The data were taken from a study of cytomegalovirus exposure and HLA in healthy donors. As for the study in general: HLA-typed donors were the source of some 80 million unique TCRs, which an early data release held. Study-wide points: In a later analysis, TCR beta V- and J-gene trimming was associated with a missense DCLRE1C variant.

PCR involved 60 Vbeta and 13 Jbeta primers. Sequencing used immunoSEQ multiplex PCR; TCRdb keeps in-frame clones, though not all of them. This sample yields roughly 160,000 clones, of which over 75% are seen a single time; around an eighth belongs to the top ten. The V and J ends lost 1 base and 4 bases, in that order; junction bases with no gene match: 5. The CDR3 spans 16 residues. Per the germline V gene, CDR1 is SGHDT and CDR2 is YYEEEE. The V call is TRBV5-6, the J call TRBJ2-2; TRBD2 matches 9 bases. The sequenced sample was PBMCs. The TCR was taken from a man aged 45-60 years in good health and CMV-seropositive. This chain's CDR3 is CASSLMTSGVTGELFF. CDR3 nucleotide sequence: TGTGCCAGCAGCTTGATGACTAGCGGTGTCACCGGGGAGCTGTTTTTT.